These T cell receptor beta chains were read from a single sample in a study of CD8 T cells in ankylosing spondylitis. TCRdb fed the 5' RACE reads into MiXCR, producing one record per CDR3 protein. The table records more than 100,000 distinct CDR3 sequences, 10% to 12% of them present only once. The specimen was blood, either unsorted or a sorted T cell fraction (not recorded which). The receptors come from a female donor with ankylosing spondylitis or in good health (not recorded which). Both conserved end residues are part of each CDR3. Fields, in order: V gene, clone size, D gene, J gene, CDR3 DNA, CDR3 protein. D genes are given only for firm matches. Size values are once, few and many counts, or a class for expanded clones, and some rows have none.

v_gene: TRBV27; abundance: many; d_gene: .; j_gene: TRBJ1-1; CDR3nt: TGTGCCAGCAGTTCCTTACAGGCACTGAACACTGAAGCTTTCTTT; CDR3aa: CASSSLQALNTEAFF
v_gene: TRBV7-2; abundance: many; d_gene: .; j_gene: TRBJ1-1; CDR3nt: TGTGCCAGCAGCCCACAAGTGGGGGCCTGGGGTGAAGCTTTCTTT; CDR3aa: CASSPQVGAWGEAFF
v_gene: TRBV7-2; abundance: many; d_gene: TRBD1; j_gene: TRBJ1-5; CDR3nt: TGTGCCAGCAGCTTAGCACCCTGGGACAGGAGCAATCAGCCCCAGCATTTT; CDR3aa: CASSLAPWDRSNQPQHF
v_gene: TRBV4-1; abundance: many; d_gene: .; j_gene: TRBJ2-7; CDR3nt: TGCGCCAGCAGCCAAGATTTGGGGCGGGGATCCTACGAGCAGTACTTC; CDR3aa: CASSQDLGRGSYEQYF
v_gene: TRBV5-6; abundance: many; d_gene: TRBD1; j_gene: TRBJ2-7; CDR3nt: TGTGCCAGCAGCTCCTACTACCGGGACAGGCTCTCCTACGAGCAGTACTTC; CDR3aa: CASSSYYRDRLSYEQYF
v_gene: TRBV5-1; abundance: many; d_gene: .; j_gene: TRBJ2-7; CDR3nt: TGCGCCAGCAGCTCGCAATTCGGGACAACTCTACTCAAGCAGTACTTC; CDR3aa: CASSSQFGTTLLKQYF
v_gene: TRBV24-1; abundance: many; d_gene: TRBD1; j_gene: TRBJ2-4; CDR3nt: TGTGCCACCAGTGAAAGGGACAGGGGCATTCAGTACTTC; CDR3aa: CATSERDRGIQYF
v_gene: TRBV20-1; abundance: many; d_gene: TRBD2; j_gene: TRBJ2-7; CDR3nt: TGCAGTATTATGACCCCTAGCGGGAGCTCCTACGAGCAGTACTTC; CDR3aa: CSIMTPSGSSYEQYF
v_gene: TRBV28; abundance: .; d_gene: .; j_gene: TRBJ2-3; CDR3nt: TGTGCCAGCAGTCTCGATCGGGGGATTTCTAGCACAGATGCGCAGTATTTT; CDR3aa: CASSLDRGISSTDAQYF
v_gene: TRBV19; abundance: .; d_gene: .; j_gene: TRBJ2-3; CDR3nt: TGTGCCAGTAGTCCTCACCTCCTCACTTCACCGGAATTAGGTGCGCAGTATTTT; CDR3aa: CASSPHLLTSPELGAQYF
v_gene: TRBV5-5; abundance: many; d_gene: .; j_gene: TRBJ2-1; CDR3nt: TGTGCCAGCAGCTTGTCCAGGACCAGAAAAGTATATGAGCAGTTCTTC; CDR3aa: CASSLSRTRKVYEQFF
v_gene: TRBV7-9; abundance: .; d_gene: TRBD1; j_gene: TRBJ1-1; CDR3nt: TGTGCCAGCAGCTCGGGACAGAACATGAACACTGAAGCTTTCTTT; CDR3aa: CASSSGQNMNTEAFF
v_gene: TRBV7-2; abundance: many; d_gene: .; j_gene: TRBJ1-1; CDR3nt: TGTGCCAGCAGCATACAGGGGAACACTGAAGCTTTCTTT; CDR3aa: CASSIQGNTEAFF
v_gene: TRBV5-1; abundance: many; d_gene: .; j_gene: TRBJ2-1; CDR3nt: TGCGCCAGCAGCTTGGGGGGCAATTTCAATGAGCAGTTCTTC; CDR3aa: CASSLGGNFNEQFF
v_gene: TRBV7-8; abundance: many; d_gene: .; j_gene: TRBJ1-2; CDR3nt: TGTGCCAGCAGCTTAGACGGTCAGGGCTCCTATGGCTACACCTTC; CDR3aa: CASSLDGQGSYGYTF
v_gene: TRBV5-1; abundance: many; d_gene: .; j_gene: TRBJ2-3; CDR3nt: TGCGCCAGCAGCCCGGGACAAGTAGCAGATACGCAGTATTTT; CDR3aa: CASSPGQVADTQYF
v_gene: TRBV4-2; abundance: few; d_gene: TRBD1; j_gene: TRBJ2-3; CDR3nt: TGTGCCAGCAGCCCGGGACAGTCGCAGTATTTT; CDR3aa: CASSPGQSQYF
v_gene: TRBV7-8; abundance: many; d_gene: TRBD1; j_gene: TRBJ2-1; CDR3nt: TGTGCCAGCAGCTTAGGGAGGCCCAGGGGGATCTACAATGAGCAGTTCTTC; CDR3aa: CASSLGRPRGIYNEQFF
v_gene: TRBV12-3/TRBV12-4; abundance: many; d_gene: .; j_gene: TRBJ1-5; CDR3nt: TGTGCCAGCAGTCCATACACTAATCAGCCCCAGCATTTT; CDR3aa: CASSPYTNQPQHF
v_gene: TRBV28; abundance: many; d_gene: TRBD1; j_gene: TRBJ2-2; CDR3nt: TGTGCCAGCAGTTTGTTTGGGACAGGGCCCAACACCGGGGAGCTGTTTTTT; CDR3aa: CASSLFGTGPNTGELFF
v_gene: TRBV7-2; abundance: .; d_gene: .; j_gene: TRBJ1-1; CDR3nt: TGTGCCAGCAGCCCGGGGGGGCGAACTGAAGCTTTCTTT; CDR3aa: CASSPGGRTEAFF
v_gene: TRBV20-1; abundance: many; d_gene: .; j_gene: TRBJ1-4; CDR3nt: TGCAGTGCTAGAGTCATTCCCGGGACTGGAAGGGAAAAACTGTTTTTT; CDR3aa: CSARVIPGTGREKLFF
v_gene: TRBV5-1; abundance: many; d_gene: .; j_gene: TRBJ1-1; CDR3nt: TGCGCCAGCAGCTTGTACACTTCGGGGACTGAAGCTTTCTTT; CDR3aa: CASSLYTSGTEAFF
v_gene: TRBV5-1; abundance: many; d_gene: .; j_gene: TRBJ2-4; CDR3nt: TGCGCCAGCAGCCCTGGGGATGCCAAAAACATTCAGTACTTC; CDR3aa: CASSPGDAKNIQYF
v_gene: TRBV29-1; abundance: many; d_gene: .; j_gene: TRBJ1-2; CDR3nt: TGCAGCGTTGCAGACAACTATGGCTACACCTTC; CDR3aa: CSVADNYGYTF
v_gene: TRBV20-1; abundance: many; d_gene: .; j_gene: TRBJ2-1; CDR3nt: TGCAGTGCCGGTTCCACTCAGGGAGCGGGCAATGAGCAGTTCTTC; CDR3aa: CSAGSTQGAGNEQFF
v_gene: TRBV15; abundance: many; d_gene: .; j_gene: TRBJ2-7; CDR3nt: TGTGCCACCAGCAGAGATTCCCCATACGAGCAGTACTTC; CDR3aa: CATSRDSPYEQYF
v_gene: TRBV11-2; abundance: few; d_gene: .; j_gene: TRBJ2-3; CDR3nt: TGTGCCAGCAGGGTGGTGGGGGCTGCAGATACGCAGTATTTT; CDR3aa: CASRVVGAADTQYF
v_gene: TRBV21-1; abundance: .; d_gene: .; j_gene: TRBJ2-6; CDR3nt: TGTGCCAGCAGATTAACAGGGGGACCTGGGGCCAACGTCCTGACTTTC; CDR3aa: CASRLTGGPGANVLTF
v_gene: TRBV19; abundance: .; d_gene: .; j_gene: TRBJ2-7; CDR3nt: TGTGTCAGTAGTATAGGGGGACATGCTAGCTACGAGCAGTACTTC; CDR3aa: CVSSIGGHASYEQYF
v_gene: TRBV12-3/TRBV12-4; abundance: many; d_gene: TRBD2; j_gene: TRBJ2-7; CDR3nt: TGTGCCAGCAGTTACCCGGGACTAGCGGGAGGAGACGAGCAGTACTTC; CDR3aa: CASSYPGLAGGDEQYF
v_gene: TRBV30; abundance: .; d_gene: .; j_gene: TRBJ2-2; CDR3nt: TGTGCCAGCGCGAGGGGCCCGAACACCGGGGAGCTGTTTTTT; CDR3aa: CASARGPNTGELFF
v_gene: TRBV12-3/TRBV12-4; abundance: many; d_gene: .; j_gene: TRBJ2-3; CDR3nt: TGTGCCAGCAGATCGACCGGCGGGGTCCAGTATTTT; CDR3aa: CASRSTGGVQYF
v_gene: TRBV7-8; abundance: many; d_gene: .; j_gene: TRBJ1-6; CDR3nt: TGTGCCAGCAGCTCGTACAGGGCCTATAATTCACCCCTCCACTTT; CDR3aa: CASSSYRAYNSPLHF
v_gene: TRBV29-1; abundance: many; d_gene: TRBD1; j_gene: TRBJ1-1; CDR3nt: TGCAGCGTTGAAGATCGGCAGGGGGGCACTGAAGCTTTCTTT; CDR3aa: CSVEDRQGGTEAFF
v_gene: TRBV18; abundance: many; d_gene: .; j_gene: TRBJ2-5; CDR3nt: TGTGCCAGCTCAGACTTGGAGACCCAGTACTTC; CDR3aa: CASSDLETQYF
v_gene: TRBV5-1; abundance: many; d_gene: TRBD1; j_gene: TRBJ2-4; CDR3nt: TGCGCCAGCAGCCAGACAGGGTTCGGGGTGAGTCGGGACATTCAGTACTTC; CDR3aa: CASSQTGFGVSRDIQYF
v_gene: TRBV20-1; abundance: .; d_gene: .; j_gene: TRBJ2-2; CDR3nt: TGCAGTGCTAGAGGGTGGCCCCGTGTGGGGAACACCGGGGAGCTGTTTTTT; CDR3aa: CSARGWPRVGNTGELFF
v_gene: TRBV30; abundance: many; d_gene: .; j_gene: TRBJ2-3; CDR3nt: TGTGCCTGGTCGAAGGGGGATACGCAGTATTTT; CDR3aa: CAWSKGDTQYF
v_gene: TRBV28; abundance: many; d_gene: .; j_gene: TRBJ2-1; CDR3nt: TGTGCCAGCAGCTCGGGACGGTCCTACAATGAGCAGTTCTTC; CDR3aa: CASSSGRSYNEQFF